This note documents a single T cell receptor beta chain sequence. Source study methods: Amplifying reference gene primers gave estimates of nucleated cell counts. The protocol was immunoSEQ multiplex PCR, while the TCRdb copy is restricted to in-frame clones and leaves out a portion. The DNA gave D and trimming, while V, J and clone size come from that table. The sample lists tens of thousands of clones; around 88% were seen once. The sample comes from a study of blood T cell repertoires in COVID-19. Study-wide context: Samples taken during acute and convalescent COVID-19 were collected in the United States, Italy and Spain. Sources were T cells, B-cell-depleted T cells, or PBMCs; the material itself was cDNA or gDNA.

Germline V CDR1 and CDR2: SGDLS, YYNGEE. The CDR3 totals 13 residues. Trimming took 0 bases from V and 3 from J, leaving 4 bases between them. This clonotype originated in an older woman with acute or convalescent COVID-19. V and J are TRBV9 and TRBJ1-5; D is unresolved. Sequencing was performed on peripheral blood. The CDR3 coding sequence is TGTGCCAGCAGCGTAGGTTACAATCAGCCCCAGCATTTT. Translated: CASSVGYNQPQHF.